The present T cell receptor beta chain was sequenced within a study of blood T cells in healthy people across ages. The germline V gene encodes CDR1 SGHTA and CDR2 FQGNSA. Unmatched junction bases numbered 5, after V lost 2 bases and J lost 3 bases. The CDR3 length is 16 residues. Using a J-beta primer mix together with a sample-barcoded 5' primer, a second PCR was run for about 6 to 12 cycles. TCRdb reprocessed the 5' RACE reads via MiXCR and lists one record per CDR3 protein. The table has nearly 800,000 distinct CDR3 sequences, just under 25% seen once. This sample also belongs to another study, concerning T cells of mothers and their children.

This clonotype was sampled from a boy aged 10-17 years in good health. Sequenced: blood. This chain links TRBV7-2 with TRBJ2-5, with 11 bases that match TRBD2. This CDR3 reads CASSLPILAGEETQYF. CDR3 DNA sequence: TGTGCCAGCAGCTTACCTATACTAGCGGGGGAAGAGACCCAGTACTTC.